Detailed here is one T cell receptor beta chain. This could be a read error, since a much larger clone is one nucleotide away. This record comes from a study of blood T cells in healthy people across ages. Alongside a J-beta primer mix, a sample-barcoded 5' primer served in a second PCR lasting roughly 6 to 11 cycles. MiXCR was run by TCRdb on the 5' RACE reads, yielding one entry per CDR3 protein. The data show approximately 580,000 distinct CDR3 sequences, about 24% seen once. The sample was also linked to a second study, of T cells of mothers and their children. That work states: Nine systemically healthy Caucasian donors: three mothers, six children. Addition of sample barcodes and 2-4 random nucleotides occurred through the M1S primer of the second PCR.

Sequences were obtained from blood. This TCR came from a boy between 10 and 17 years old in good health.

CDR3 loop: CAGTREGQTYEQYF. The DNA of the CDR3 is TGCGCCGGCACCCGGGAGGGGCAAACCTACGAGCAGTACTTC. The chain combines TRBV5-1 with TRBJ2-7, with 8 bases that match TRBD2. Germline V lookup: CDR1 SGHRS, CDR2 YFSETQ. The CDR3 is 14 amino acids. The V segment lost 10 bases and the J segment 2 bases; nucleotides outside the gene matches: 11.